This is a list of T cell receptor beta chains from one sample in a study of OX40 agonist ivuxolimab in advanced cancers. The assay was immunoSEQ multiplex PCR, and TCRdb's table has in-frame clones only and misses some. The table has 45,000 to 60,000 clones, around nine tenths seen once; the top ten hold around 5.6%. Source: CD4+ or CD8+ T cells sorted from blood, taken in a trial of the OX40 agonist ivuxolimab. These receptors were collected from an adult with an advanced solid tumor such as melanoma, head and neck, liver or kidney cancer. Both conserved end residues are part of each CDR3. A D gene is named only where the DNA matches it firmly. Clone size, where shown, is once, few, many, or a class for clones that have expanded.

abundance,d_gene,j_gene,v_gene,CDR3nt,CDR3aa
NA,TRBD2,TRBJ2-7,TRBV9,TGTGCCAGCAGCGTAGAGGTAGCGGGTGGCTACGAGCAGTACTTC,CASSVEVAGGYEQYF
NA,NA,TRBJ1-5,TRBV19,TGTGCCAGTAGTACAACCGACAGGTTGGGAAATCAGCCCCAGCATTTT,CASSTTDRLGNQPQHF
NA,TRBD1,TRBJ1-2,TRBV28,TGTGCCAGCAGTTCCCTGCCCGGGACAGGGAAGGCTGGCTACACCTTC,CASSSLPGTGKAGYTF
NA,NA,TRBJ1-5,TRBV6-5,TGTGCCAGCAGTTACGGGTACCCTAGCAATCAGCCCCAGCATTTT,CASSYGYPSNQPQHF
NA,NA,TRBJ1-2,TRBV29-1,TGCAGCGTTGAAGTGGGCGAGGTCTATGGCTACACCTTC,CSVEVGEVYGYTF
once,NA,TRBJ1-3,TRBV7-8,TGTGCCAGCAGCTTAGCCGGGTCGTCCGGAAACACCATATATTTT,CASSLAGSSGNTIYF
NA,NA,TRBJ1-2,TRBV5-4,TGTGCCAGCAGCTTGTCGGCAGGCCCCTTATATGGCTACACCTTC,CASSLSAGPLYGYTF
NA,NA,TRBJ2-4,TRBV9,TGTGCCAGCAGCGGGGCCCTAGCCAAAAACATTCAGTACTTC,CASSGALAKNIQYF
NA,NA,TRBJ1-2,TRBV28,TGTGCCAGCAGTTTATGGCAGGGGAACTATGGCTACACCTTC,CASSLWQGNYGYTF
NA,NA,TRBJ2-3,TRBV28,TGTGCCAGCAGGTGGGGTGGGAGAAGCACAGATACGCAGTATTTT,CASRWGGRSTDTQYF
NA,NA,TRBJ1-1,TRBV6-5,TGTGCCAGCAGTGAGAGGGATAACACTGAAGCTTTCTTT,CASSERDNTEAFF
NA,NA,TRBJ2-1,TRBV27,TGTGCCAGCAGTTTATCCGGGGCCTACAATGAGCAGTTCTTC,CASSLSGAYNEQFF
NA,NA,TRBJ2-1,TRBV21-1,TGTGCCAGTTCGAACAGGGTTGGGTACAATGAGCAGTTCTTC,CASSNRVGYNEQFF
NA,TRBD2,TRBJ2-7,TRBV4-3,TGCGCCAGCAGCCAACTAGCGGGAGGTGCCTACGAGCAGTACTTC,CASSQLAGGAYEQYF
NA,TRBD1,TRBJ1-6,TRBV6-1,TGTGCCAGCAGTGTTTCCGGGACAGGGAATTCACCCCTCCACTTT,CASSVSGTGNSPLHF
NA,TRBD2,TRBJ2-3,TRBV7-9,TGTGCCAGCAGCAGTACTAGCGGGGGACCCTTTTCCACCACAGATACGCAGTATTTT,CASSSTSGGPFSTTDTQYF
NA,NA,TRBJ1-2,TRBV29-1,TGCAGCGTTGACACAAACTATGGCTACACCTTC,CSVDTNYGYTF
NA,NA,TRBJ2-1,TRBV19,TGTGCCAGTAGTTGGGGGTCCAATGAGCAGTTCTTC,CASSWGSNEQFF
NA,TRBD1,TRBJ1-2,TRBV4-1,TGCGCCAGCAGCCTCATACCGGGACAGGGGGCCTATGGCTACACCTTC,CASSLIPGQGAYGYTF
once,TRBD1,TRBJ1-2,TRBV28,TGTGCCAGCAGGGCGGGACAGGGGATGGACTTCTACTATGGCTACACCTTC,CASRAGQGMDFYYGYTF
NA,TRBD2,TRBJ2-2,TRBV6-4,TGTGCCAGCAGCGGACTAGCGGGGACCGGGGAGCTGTTTTTT,CASSGLAGTGELFF
NA,NA,TRBJ2-1,TRBV11-2,TGTGCCAGCAGCTTAGGGTCGGGTGATGAGCAGTTCTTC,CASSLGSGDEQFF
NA,NA,TRBJ1-1,TRBV6-5,TGTGCCAGCATTGAATTAGGGGGGCTGACTGAAGCTTTCTTT,CASIELGGLTEAFF
NA,NA,TRBJ1-1,TRBV15,TGTGCCACCAGCAGAGGAGGTTGGGGATCCCCCACCACTGAAGCTTTCTTT,CATSRGGWGSPTTEAFF
NA,NA,TRBJ2-1,TRBV7-9,TGTGCCAGCAGCTTAGAGGGCTTTCGTGAAAACAATGAGCAGTTCTTC,CASSLEGFRENNEQFF
NA,TRBD1,TRBJ2-5,TRBV19,TGTGCCAGTAGTATCGCAGGGGGCGCGGAGACCCAGTACTTC,CASSIAGGAETQYF
NA,TRBD1,TRBJ2-7,TRBV7-9,TGTGCCAGCACGCATTCCGGGACAGGGCCCTACGAGCAGTACTTC,CASTHSGTGPYEQYF
few,NA,TRBJ2-1,TRBV5-8,TGTGCCAGCAGCTCCGGGGCCTACAATGAGCAGTTCTTC,CASSSGAYNEQFF
few,NA,TRBJ1-1,TRBV7-9,TGTGCCAGCAGCTCTTCGGGAGGGAAGGCTGCCGGCACTGAAGCTTTCTTT,CASSSSGGKAAGTEAFF
NA,NA,TRBJ1-1,TRBV5-1,TGCGCCAGCAGCTTGGAGGGGGTTGGCACTGAAGCTTTCTTT,CASSLEGVGTEAFF
NA,NA,TRBJ1-4,TRBV5-1,TGCGCCAGCAGCTTGGCTCGCGGGACGAGTGAAAAACTGTTTTTT,CASSLARGTSEKLFF
NA,TRBD1,TRBJ2-7,TRBV7-8,TGTGCCAGCAGCTTAGACAGGGGCTACGAGCAGTACTTC,CASSLDRGYEQYF
NA,NA,TRBJ2-1,TRBV7-2,TGTGCCAGCAGCTCAATGGCTTACAATGAGCAGTTCTTC,CASSSMAYNEQFF
NA,NA,TRBJ1-1,TRBV28,TGTGCCAGCATTGACGGATCCACGGGGGCTGAAGCTTTCTTT,CASIDGSTGAEAFF
NA,NA,TRBJ2-1,TRBV28,TGTGCCAGCAGGACCCCCGGGGGCGGAGCCTACAATGAGCAGTTCTTC,CASRTPGGGAYNEQFF
NA,NA,TRBJ1-3,TRBV7-9,TGTGCCAGCAGCTTCGACAGTTCTGGAAACACCATATATTTT,CASSFDSSGNTIYF
NA,TRBD2,TRBJ2-1,TRBV30,TGTGCCTGGAGTGGGGGAGCGGGAGGGGATGAGCAGTTCTTC,CAWSGGAGGDEQFF
NA,NA,TRBJ2-1,TRBV5-1,TGCGCCAGCAGCTTGGTGGCCCCAGGGGACGGCAATGAGCAGTTCTTC,CASSLVAPGDGNEQFF
few,NA,TRBJ1-6,TRBV7-8,TGTGCCAGCAGCCAGGGCGGGATCCCCCTACCCCTCCACTTT,CASSQGGIPLPLHF
NA,TRBD2,TRBJ2-3,TRBV14,TGTGCCAGCAGCTTAACGGGGGGGAGCACAGATACGCAGTATTTT,CASSLTGGSTDTQYF
NA,NA,TRBJ1-5,TRBV19,TGTGCCAGTCGAGAAAATTATAGCAATCAGCCCCAGCATTTT,CASRENYSNQPQHF
NA,TRBD1,TRBJ1-2,TRBV6-5,TGTGCCAGCATCCCACCAGGGGGTAATGGTGGCTACACCTTC,CASIPPGGNGGYTF
NA,TRBD1,TRBJ2-1,TRBV28,TGTGCCAGCAGTGGACAGGGGGGGGACAATGAGCAGTTCTTC,CASSGQGGDNEQFF
NA,TRBD2,TRBJ2-2,TRBV7-8,TGTGCCAGCAGCTTATATAGGGAGAGACTAGCGGGAGGGCCGTCAAACACCGGGGAGCTGTTTTTT,CASSLYRERLAGGPSNTGELFF
NA,NA,TRBJ1-1,TRBV6-1,TGTGCCAGCAGTGAAGGGGTTTTAGCTTTCTTT,CASSEGVLAFF
NA,NA,TRBJ2-1,TRBV9,TGTGCCAGCAGCTCGAGGCAGAGCAATGAGCAGTTCTTC,CASSSRQSNEQFF
NA,TRBD2,TRBJ2-1,TRBV27,TGTGCCAGCAGTTTAGAGGCTAGCGGATACAATGAGCAGTTCTTC,CASSLEASGYNEQFF
NA,TRBD2,TRBJ2-1,TRBV9,TGTGCCAGCAGTGGCGGGAGGGCGGTCCACAATGAGCAGTTCTTC,CASSGGRAVHNEQFF
NA,NA,TRBJ2-1,TRBV13,TGTGCCAGCAGGCGGGGGCCCAGGAATGAGCAGTTCTTC,CASRRGPRNEQFF
NA,TRBD2,TRBJ2-4,TRBV7-9,TGTGCCAGCAGCACCCCGGGACTAGGCCATAACATTCAGTACTTC,CASSTPGLGHNIQYF
NA,NA,TRBJ2-3,TRBV5-1,TGCGCCAGCAGCTTGGAAGCAGGGGCGAACGTGTGGCCAGATACGCAGTATTTT,CASSLEAGANVWPDTQYF